The sequence of this T cell receptor (beta chain) was determined in a study of T cells in Graves' hyperthyroidism and ophthalmopathy. General study findings and limits: In blood, most of the thyroid clonotypes expanded above 0.001 were also present.

The CDR3 is made up of 16 amino acids. Germline CDR1 is ENHRY and CDR2 is SYGVKD. Trimming took off 3 bases at V and 6 bases at J, with 15 bases between the two ends. What was amplified from RNA transcripts were TCR beta CDR3 regions. The HTBI primer set drove a first-round RT-PCR of the TCR CDR3. From the multiplex PCR reads, TCRdb called clonotypes with MiXCR, one entry per CDR3 protein. The data hold around 540,000 distinct CDR3 sequences, with 46% observed a single time. This clonotype showed up many times. Its specificity is unknown. The chain combines TRBV10-3 with TRBJ1-6, with a weak D call TRBD1 (6 bases). The specimen sequenced was peripheral blood or thyroid tissue (not recorded which). This TCR came from a woman aged 18-29 years with Graves' hyperthyroidism. For the CDR3, the DNA is TGTGCCATCAGTGACCATGACAGGAGAGGTAATTCACCCCTCCACTTT. Encoded protein: CAISDHDRRGNSPLHF.